These 13 T cell receptor beta chains share one sample of origin, sequenced in a study of blood T cell repertoires in COVID-19. TCRdb keeps only in-frame clones here, not all; method: immunoSEQ multiplex PCR. The profile shows tens of thousands of clones, about 90% of them singletons. Material: peripheral blood. Receptors originate from a man between 50 and 59 years old with acute or convalescent COVID-19.

The rearrangement joins TRBV30 to TRBJ2-7; 8 bases are a match to TRBD1. V lost 5 bases to trimming and J lost 3 bases; unmatched junction nucleotides: 9. The germline CDR1 and CDR2 sequences are GTSNPN and SVGIG (reference sequence). CDR3 length: 14 amino acids. The CDR3 nucleotides are TGTGCCTGGGACCGAGGACAGGGCTTCTACGAGCAGTACTTC. Its protein is CAWDRGQGFYEQYF.

The chain has TRBV12-5 and TRBJ1-4; no definite D call. From germline, CDR1 is LGHNT and CDR2 FRNRAP. V was pared by 1 base and J by 8 bases, with 17 bases between. The CDR3 covers 16 residues. The CDR3 DNA follows: TGTGCTAGTGGTTTGGGCGGGAAGGTCCTTAACGAAAAACTGTTTTTT. It translates to CASGLGGKVLNEKLFF.

The chain has TRBV29-1 and TRBJ1-5, with a possible D match to TRBD1 (5 bases). The germline V gene encodes CDR1 SQVTM and CDR2 ANQGSEA. V was shortened by 1 base and J by 2 bases, with 9 bases between the two germline ends. The CDR3 is 14 amino acids. The CDR3 reads CSVEGGDGNQPQHF. The CDR3 DNA sequence: TGCAGCGTTGAAGGGGGGGACGGCAATCAGCCCCAGCATTTT.

The gene calls are TRBV9 and TRBJ2-5, with 12 bases aligning to TRBD2. Germline V gives CDR1 SGDLS, CDR2 YYNGEE. J gave up 1 base and V 0 bases, and 4 bases lay outside the gene matches. This CDR3 is built from 17 residues. The CDR3 coding sequence is TGTGCCAGCAGCGTAGGGACTAGCGGGACCTCCCAAGAGACCCAGTACTTC. Amino acid sequence: CASSVGTSGTSQETQYF.

V is TRBV5-8 and J is TRBJ2-3; possible D gene TRBD1, 5 bases. Trimming stripped 2 bases from V and 0 bases from J, with 16 bases between. Germline V gene data show CDR1 as SGHTS and CDR2 as YDEGEE. The CDR3 extends over 17 amino acids. The CDR3 loop is CASSLTGDLRSTDTQYF. In DNA form, the CDR3 reads TGTGCCAGCAGCTTAACAGGAGACCTTAGAAGCACAGATACGCAGTATTTT.

This clone has just a few counts. The V call is TRBV19, the J call TRBJ1-1; 8 bases line up with TRBD1. CDR1 LNHDA and CDR2 SQIVND come from the germline V gene (reference sequence). V shed 4 bases, J shed 11 bases, and the junction held 9 bases outside the gene matches. The CDR3 contains 13 residues. The CDR3 nucleotides are TGTGCCAGTAGTACCTCAGGGGGCGCTTCGGCTTTCTTT. It encodes CASSTSGGASAFF.

V usage is TRBV29-1 and J usage is TRBJ1-2; TRBD1 aligns across 8 bases. The V gene end was trimmed by 3 bases and the J gene end by 5 bases; junction bases not matched to a gene: 11. The CDR3 sequence is 15 residues long. Germline CDR1 SQVTM, CDR2 ANQGSEA. The DNA for the CDR3 is TGCAGCGTTGACGGACAGGGCCCGGACCTGTATGGCTACACCTTC. This encodes CSVDGQGPDLYGYTF.

This chain connects TRBV5-1 to TRBJ2-1, with 7 bases identical to TRBD1. Unmatched junction bases numbered 2, after V lost 2 bases and J lost 12 bases. The CDR3 has 11 amino acids. Germline values: CDR1 SGHRS, CDR2 YFSETQ. The DNA of the CDR3 is TGCGCCAGCAGCTTCCGGGACAGGCAGTTCTTC. Translated, it gives CASSFRDRQFF.

V and J are TRBV3-1 (or the pseudogene TRBV3-2) and TRBJ2-7, with TRBD1 as a possible D gene (6 bases). Germline lookup yields CDR1 LGHDT and CDR2 YNNKEL (reference sequence). This CDR3 region has 14 residues. V dropped 1 base and J dropped 0 bases, with 7 bases sitting between them. This CDR3 is CASSQGDNSYEQYF. CDR3 nucleotides: TGTGCCAGCAGCCAAGGGGACAACTCCTACGAGCAGTACTTC.

The chain carries TRBV3-1 (or the pseudogene TRBV3-2) and TRBJ2-2; D may be TRBD2 (6 bases). There are 14 residues in the CDR3. V was pared by 6 bases and J by 9 bases, with 17 bases between. Germline-derived CDR1 and CDR2 are LGHDT and YNNKEL (reference sequence). The CDR3 protein is CASSPSAASRELFF. The CDR3 coding sequence is TGTGCCAGCAGTCCTAGCGCGGCGAGCAGGGAGCTGTTTTTT.

This sequence joins TRBV5-1 and TRBJ2-5; 7 nucleotides agree with TRBD2. V lost 4 bases to trimming and J lost 5 bases; unmatched junction nucleotides: 8. This CDR3 comprises 14 residues. CDR1 and CDR2 from the germline V gene are SGHRS and YFSETQ. The CDR3 DNA is TGCGCCAGCAGCATCGGACTAGATTGGGAGACCCAGTACTTC. Its protein is CASSIGLDWETQYF.

V usage is TRBV5-1 and J usage is TRBJ1-5; D uncertain. The length of the CDR3 is 14 residues. CDR1 is SGHRS, CDR2 YFSETQ, per germline. Deletions cut 0 bases from V and 2 bases from J, with 6 bases between. The CDR3 here is CASSLVTGNQPQHF. In DNA form, the CDR3 reads TGCGCCAGCAGCTTGGTAACGGGCAATCAGCCCCAGCATTTT.

The chain links TRBV12-3 or TRBV12-4 to TRBJ2-1, with 8 bases fitting TRBD1. The V segment lost 6 bases and the J segment 9 bases; nucleotides outside the gene matches: 7. There are 13 residues in the CDR3. CDR3 in DNA: TGTGCCAGCAGCACGGACAGGGCCGGTGAGCAGTTCTTC. Translated: CASSTDRAGEQFF.